The clone carrying this T cell receptor beta chain was recorded a few times. Its antigen is not known. Each donor was a healthy Caucasian. V gave up 5 bases and J gave up 1 base; unmatched junction bases: 6. The CDR3 sequence is 16 residues long. Germline-derived CDR1 and CDR2 are MNHNS and SASEGT. This record belongs to a study of identical twins. Study-wide results and limits: Abundant beta clonotypes from cord blood bore fewer insertions; memory repertoires lacked this pattern.

TCRdb passed the 5' RACE reads through MiXCR, listing each CDR3 protein once. The table has 300,000 to 350,000 distinct CDR3 sequences, 12% seen once. The sample also formed part of further work on yellow fever vaccine responses in identical twins. Per that study: On the reported evidence, twins' vaccine T cell responses seemed partly convergent and partly personalized.

This chain links TRBV6-1 with TRBJ2-5; 11 nucleotides line up with TRBD2. Sequences were obtained from CD8+ T cells sorted from blood. The receptor was isolated from a woman under 30 in good health. The CDR3 DNA follows: TGTGCCAGCAGTACCTCTAGCGGGGGGATCCAAGAGACCCAGTACTTC. It yields the protein CASSTSSGGIQETQYF.